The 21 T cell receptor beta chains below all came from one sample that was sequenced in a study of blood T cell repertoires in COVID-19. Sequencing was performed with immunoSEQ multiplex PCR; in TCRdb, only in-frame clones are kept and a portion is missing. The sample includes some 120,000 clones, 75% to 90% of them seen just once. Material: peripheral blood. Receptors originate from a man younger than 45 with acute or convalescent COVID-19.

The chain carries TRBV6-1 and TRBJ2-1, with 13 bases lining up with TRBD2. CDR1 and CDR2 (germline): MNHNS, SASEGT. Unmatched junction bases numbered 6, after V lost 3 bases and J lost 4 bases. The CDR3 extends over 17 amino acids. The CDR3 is CASSDPGTSGIYNEQFF. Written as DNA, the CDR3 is TGTGCCAGCAGTGACCCCGGGACTAGCGGGATTTACAATGAGCAGTTCTTC.

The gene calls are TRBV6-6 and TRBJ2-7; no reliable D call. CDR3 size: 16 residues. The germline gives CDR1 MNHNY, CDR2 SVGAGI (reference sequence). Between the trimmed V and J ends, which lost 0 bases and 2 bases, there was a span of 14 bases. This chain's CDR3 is CASSYSMSAVAYEQYV. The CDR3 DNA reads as TGTGCCAGCAGTTACTCGATGTCCGCGGTAGCCTACGAGCAGTACGTC.

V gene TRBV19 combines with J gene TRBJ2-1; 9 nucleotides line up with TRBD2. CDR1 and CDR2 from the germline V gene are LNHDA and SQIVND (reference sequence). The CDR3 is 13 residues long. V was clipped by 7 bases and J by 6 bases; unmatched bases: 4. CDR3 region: CASTSGIGNEQFF. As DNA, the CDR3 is TGTGCCAGTACTAGCGGGATAGGCAATGAGCAGTTCTTC.

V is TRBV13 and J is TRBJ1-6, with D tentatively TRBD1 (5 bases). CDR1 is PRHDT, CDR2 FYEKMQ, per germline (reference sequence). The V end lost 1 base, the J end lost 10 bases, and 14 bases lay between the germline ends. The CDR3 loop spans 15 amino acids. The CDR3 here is CASSLDRGKESPLHF. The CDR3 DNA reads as TGTGCCAGCAGCTTAGATCGGGGGAAGGAATCACCCCTCCACTTT.

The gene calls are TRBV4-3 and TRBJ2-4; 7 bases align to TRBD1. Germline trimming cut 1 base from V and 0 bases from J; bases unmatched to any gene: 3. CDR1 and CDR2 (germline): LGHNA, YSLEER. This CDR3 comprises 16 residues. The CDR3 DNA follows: TGCGCCAGCAGCCAAGTAACAGGGGAAGCCAAAAACATTCAGTACTTC. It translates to CASSQVTGEAKNIQYF.

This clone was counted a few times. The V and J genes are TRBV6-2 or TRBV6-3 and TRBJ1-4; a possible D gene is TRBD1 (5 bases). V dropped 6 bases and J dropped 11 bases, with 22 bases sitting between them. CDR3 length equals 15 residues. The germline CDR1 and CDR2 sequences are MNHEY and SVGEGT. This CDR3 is CASRPGQHVHPKLFF. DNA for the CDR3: TGTGCCAGCAGACCTGGACAACATGTCCACCCTAAACTGTTTTTT.

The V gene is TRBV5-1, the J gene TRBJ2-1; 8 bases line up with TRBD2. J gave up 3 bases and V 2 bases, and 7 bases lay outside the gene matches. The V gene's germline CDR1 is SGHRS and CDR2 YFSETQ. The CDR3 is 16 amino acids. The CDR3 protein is CASSLGSGGDYNEQFF. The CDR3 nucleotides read TGCGCCAGCAGCTTAGGATCGGGAGGGGACTACAATGAGCAGTTCTTC.

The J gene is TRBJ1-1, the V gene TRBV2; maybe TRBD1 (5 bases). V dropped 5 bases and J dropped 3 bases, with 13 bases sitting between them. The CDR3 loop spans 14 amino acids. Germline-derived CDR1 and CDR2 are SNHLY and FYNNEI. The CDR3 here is CASSPRVGDTEAFF. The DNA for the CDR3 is TGTGCCAGCAGTCCCAGGGTAGGGGACACTGAAGCTTTCTTT.

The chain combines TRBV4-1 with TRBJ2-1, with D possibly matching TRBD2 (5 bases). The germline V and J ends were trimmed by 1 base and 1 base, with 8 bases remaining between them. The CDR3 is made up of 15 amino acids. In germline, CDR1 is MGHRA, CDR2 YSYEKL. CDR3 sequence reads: CASSQGSESYNEQFF. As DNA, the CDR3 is TGCGCCAGCAGCCAAGGTAGCGAATCCTACAATGAGCAGTTCTTC.

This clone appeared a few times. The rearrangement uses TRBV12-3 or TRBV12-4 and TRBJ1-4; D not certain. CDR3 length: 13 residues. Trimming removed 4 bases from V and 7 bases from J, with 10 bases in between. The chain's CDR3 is CASSSSEGEKLFF. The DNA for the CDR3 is TGTGCCAGCAGTTCGTCGGAGGGTGAAAAACTGTTTTTT.

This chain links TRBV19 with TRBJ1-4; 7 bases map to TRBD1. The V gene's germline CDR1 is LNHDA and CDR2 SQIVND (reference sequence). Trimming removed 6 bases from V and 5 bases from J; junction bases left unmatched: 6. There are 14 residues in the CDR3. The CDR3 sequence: CASRRTGPNEKLFF. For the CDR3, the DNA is TGTGCCAGTAGAAGGACAGGCCCGAATGAAAAACTGTTTTTT.

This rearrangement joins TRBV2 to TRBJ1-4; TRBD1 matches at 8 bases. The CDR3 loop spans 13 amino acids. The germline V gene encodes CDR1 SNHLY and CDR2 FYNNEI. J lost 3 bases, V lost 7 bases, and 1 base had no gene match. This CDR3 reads CASKDRANEKLFF. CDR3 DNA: TGTGCCAGCAAGGACAGGGCTAATGAAAAACTGTTTTTT.

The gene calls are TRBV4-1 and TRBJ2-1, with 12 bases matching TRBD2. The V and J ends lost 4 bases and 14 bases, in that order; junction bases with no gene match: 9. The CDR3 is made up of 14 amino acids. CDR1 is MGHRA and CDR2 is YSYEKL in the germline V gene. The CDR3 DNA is TGCGCCAGCAGCCTGACTAGCGGGAGTGGTAAGAAGTTCTTC. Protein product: CASSLTSGSGKKFF.

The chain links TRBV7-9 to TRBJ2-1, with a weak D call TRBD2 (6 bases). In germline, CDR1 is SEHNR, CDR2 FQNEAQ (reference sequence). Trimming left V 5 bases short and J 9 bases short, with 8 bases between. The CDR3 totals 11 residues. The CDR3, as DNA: TGTGCCAGCAGCCCCGGGGGTGAGCAGTTCTTC. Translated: CASSPGGEQFF.

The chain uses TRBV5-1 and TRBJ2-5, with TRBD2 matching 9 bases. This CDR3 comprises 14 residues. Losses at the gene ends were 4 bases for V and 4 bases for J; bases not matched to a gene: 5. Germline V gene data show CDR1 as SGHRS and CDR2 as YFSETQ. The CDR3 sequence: CASSGGTSRETQYF. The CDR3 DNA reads TGCGCCAGCAGCGGAGGGACTAGCCGAGAGACCCAGTACTTC.

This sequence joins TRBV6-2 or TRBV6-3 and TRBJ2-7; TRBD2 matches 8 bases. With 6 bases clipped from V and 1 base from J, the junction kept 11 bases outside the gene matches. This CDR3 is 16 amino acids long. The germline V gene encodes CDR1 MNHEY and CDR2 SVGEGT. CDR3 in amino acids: CASSLSPTSGSYEQYF. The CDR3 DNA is TGTGCCAGCAGCCTGAGCCCCACTAGCGGATCCTACGAGCAGTACTTC.

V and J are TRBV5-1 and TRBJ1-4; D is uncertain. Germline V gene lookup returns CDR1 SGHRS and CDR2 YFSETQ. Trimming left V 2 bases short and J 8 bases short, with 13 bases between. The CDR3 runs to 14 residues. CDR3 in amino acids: CASSFSGTREKLFF. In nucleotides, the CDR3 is TGCGCCAGCAGCTTCTCCGGCACGAGGGAAAAACTGTTTTTT.

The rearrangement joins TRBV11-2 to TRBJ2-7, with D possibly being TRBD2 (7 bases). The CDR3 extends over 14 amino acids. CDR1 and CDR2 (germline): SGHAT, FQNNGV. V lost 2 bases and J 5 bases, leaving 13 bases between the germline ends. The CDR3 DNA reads TGTGCCAGCAGCTTAAGGGGGAGGGACCACGAGCAGTACTTC. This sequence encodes CASSLRGRDHEQYF. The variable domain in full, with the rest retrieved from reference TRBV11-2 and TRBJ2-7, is EAGVAQSPRYKIIEKRQSVAFWCNPISGHATLYWYQQILGQGPKLLIQFQNNGVVDDSQLPKDRFSAERLKGVDSTLKIQPAKLEDSAVYLCASSLRGRDHEQYFGPGTRLTVT.

The CDR3 DNA sequence: TGTGCCAGCAGTTACTCGCGGCGGGGGAGCACAGATACGCAGTATTTT. It yields the protein CASSYSRRGSTDTQYF. The chain carries TRBV6-5 and TRBJ2-3; 7 positions match TRBD2. The CDR3 has 16 amino acids. The V gene's germline CDR1 is MNHEY and CDR2 SVGAGI. J lost 0 bases, V lost 0 bases, and 3 bases had no gene match.

The CDR3 nucleotides read TGTGCCAGCACGGAGGGGGGAGGGTCACCCCTCCACTTT. This translates into CASTEGGGSPLHF. The chain has TRBV6-5 and TRBJ1-6, with D perhaps matching TRBD1 (6 bases). The CDR3 consists of 13 residues. The germline V and J ends were trimmed by 7 bases and 10 bases, with 14 bases remaining between them. The germline gives CDR1 MNHEY, CDR2 SVGAGI.

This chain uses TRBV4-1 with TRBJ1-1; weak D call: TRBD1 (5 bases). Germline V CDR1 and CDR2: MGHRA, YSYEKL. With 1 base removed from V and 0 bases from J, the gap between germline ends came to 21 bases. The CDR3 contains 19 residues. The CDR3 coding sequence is TGCGCCAGCAGCCAAGGACGGCTACGGGCGGGGCCCATGAACACTGAAGCTTTCTTT. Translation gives CASSQGRLRAGPMNTEAFF.